The 17 T cell receptor beta chains given below trace back to one sample, sequenced in a study of graft-versus-host responses after intestinal transplantation. No cognate antigen is known for these TCRs. Clones were sequenced by immunoSEQ multiplex PCR, and TCRdb holds only the in-frame ones, with some missing. The repertoire has around 97,000 clones, around nine tenths of them found once; the top ten carry roughly 6%. Sample: unstimulated CD8+ T cells sorted from spleen or lymph node cells, taken before intestinal transplant. The receptors were gathered from a human donor who received an intestinal transplant.

The chain employs TRBV6-5 and TRBJ1-2; 8 bases align to TRBD1. The CDR3 totals 14 residues. Germline CDR1 reads MNHEY; CDR2 reads SVGAGI. The V gene end was trimmed by 6 bases and the J gene end by 7 bases; junction bases not matched to a gene: 10. The CDR3 DNA is TGTGCCAGCAGGATTCAGGGGGCAGTGAGTGGCTACACCTTC. Its protein is CASRIQGAVSGYTF.

V usage is TRBV9 and J usage is TRBJ2-5; D is ambiguous. The J call could be wrong; TRBJ2-7 is a better fit for the DNA end. The CDR3 has 11 amino acids. Germline CDR1 and CDR2: SGDLS and YYNGEE. CDR3 amino acids: CASSISYEQYF. The CDR3 bases are TGTGCCAGCAGCATCTCCTACGAGCAGTACTTC.

V usage is TRBV28 and J usage is TRBJ2-1; weak D call: TRBD2 (6 bases). Germline V gene sequence: CDR1 MDHEN, CDR2 SYDVKM. Trimming stripped 4 bases from V and 0 bases from J, with 13 bases between. The CDR3 covers 16 residues. The CDR3 spells CASSYIRESSYNEQFF. DNA of the CDR3: TGTGCCAGCAGTTATATACGGGAGAGCTCCTACAATGAGCAGTTCTTC.

V usage is TRBV5-6 and J usage is TRBJ2-5, with 9 bases that match TRBD1. Germline V gene lookup returns CDR1 SGHDT and CDR2 YYEEEE. J gave up 4 bases and V 0 bases, and 10 bases lay outside the gene matches. The length of the CDR3 is 17 residues. The CDR3 region is CASSLVGQGLDRETQYF. CDR3 DNA: TGTGCCAGCAGCTTGGTAGGACAGGGGTTGGATAGAGAGACCCAGTACTTC.

This chain links TRBV5-4 with TRBJ2-7, with TRBD1 identical over 12 bases. This CDR3 is 16 amino acids long. Germline CDR1 reads SGHNT; CDR2 reads YYREEE (reference sequence). V lost 0 bases, J lost 2 bases, and 3 bases stayed unmatched. The CDR3 region is CASSLAGTGGPYEQYF. Written as DNA, the CDR3 is TGTGCCAGCAGCTTGGCCGGGACAGGGGGCCCCTACGAGCAGTACTTC.

This sequence joins TRBV4-1 and TRBJ1-1; D possibly corresponds to TRBD1 (6 bases). Germline V gives CDR1 MGHRA, CDR2 YSYEKL. V was clipped by 4 bases and J by 0 bases, with 18 bases between them. The CDR3 length is 17 residues. DNA of the CDR3: TGCGCCAGCAGCCTCCTCCCAGGGGTGACAGTGAACACTGAAGCTTTCTTT. This codes for CASSLLPGVTVNTEAFF.

The chain combines TRBV12-2 with TRBJ1-5; whether TRBD1, the table's D call, matches the DNA was not checked. TRBV12-2 is assigned pseudogene status. This CDR3 comprises 18 residues. For the CDR3, the DNA is TGTGCAAGTCGCCCCCCAGGGTGCCATGCATATAGCAATCAGCCCCAGCATTTT. This sequence encodes CASRPPGCHAYSNQPQHF.

V usage is TRBV4-1 and J usage is TRBJ2-7, with no clear D. This CDR3 region has 15 residues. Trimming left V 1 base short and J 1 base short, with 11 bases between. Germline values: CDR1 MGHRA, CDR2 YSYEKL. The DNA of the CDR3 is TGCGCCAGCAGCCAAGTCTCTTACAGTTCCTACGAGCAGTACTTC. Residues: CASSQVSYSSYEQYF.

The rearrangement joins TRBV6-1 to TRBJ2-5; D is perhaps TRBD2 (5 bases). Per the germline V gene, CDR1 is MNHNS and CDR2 is SASEGT. The CDR3 is 14 amino acids. Trimming shortened V by 5 bases and J by 2 bases, and 12 bases separated the two germline ends. CDR3: CASSRVTSQETQYF. CDR3 DNA sequence: TGTGCCAGCAGTAGAGTCACTAGTCAAGAGACCCAGTACTTC.

The chain employs TRBV6-1 and TRBJ2-2; D gene uncertain. There are 13 residues in the CDR3. Trimming left V 5 bases short and J 6 bases short, with 10 bases between. Germline lookup yields CDR1 MNHNS and CDR2 SASEGT. In nucleotides, the CDR3 is TGTGCCAGCAGTCAGGCGAGGCCCGGGGAGCTGTTTTTT. This encodes CASSQARPGELFF.

The chain combines TRBV19 with TRBJ2-5; TRBD2 matches at 13 bases. With V trimmed by 1 base and J by 5 bases, 4 bases remained unmatched. This CDR3 region has 16 residues. Per the germline V gene, CDR1 is LNHDA and CDR2 is SQIVND (reference sequence). CDR3 in DNA: TGTGCCAGTAGTATAGGGACTAGCGGGAGCCGGGAGACCCAGTACTTC. Translated, it gives CASSIGTSGSRETQYF.

The chain uses TRBV2 and TRBJ1-1; tentatively, D is TRBD1 (6 bases). The CDR3 contains 15 residues. CDR1 and CDR2 from the germline V gene are SNHLY and FYNNEI. With 4 bases removed from V and 0 bases from J, the gap between germline ends came to 12 bases. In DNA form, the CDR3 reads TGTGCCAGCAGTGGGGAACAGGGCTTGAACACTGAAGCTTTCTTT. The encoded protein is CASSGEQGLNTEAFF.

This clone is a singleton in its sample. The gene calls are TRBV10-2 and TRBJ2-7; D may match TRBD1 or TRBD2 (6 bases each). Germline V CDR1 and CDR2: WSHSY, SAAADI. The length of the CDR3 is 14 residues. The V end was cut by 6 bases, the J end by 6 bases, with 18 bases between. CDR3 protein: CASRPFDKGGEQYF. The CDR3 DNA sequence: TGCGCCAGCAGACCATTCGACAAGGGGGGCGAGCAGTACTTC.

V usage is TRBV27 and J usage is TRBJ1-2; 10 bases fit TRBD1. J lost 6 bases, V lost 4 bases, and 14 bases had no gene match. Germline V gene lookup returns CDR1 MNHEY and CDR2 SMNVEV (reference sequence). CDR3 length equals 17 residues. CDR3: CASSSPGQGPGANGYTF. The CDR3, as DNA: TGTGCCAGCAGTTCCCCGGGACAGGGGCCGGGTGCGAATGGCTACACCTTC.

This clone appeared many times. This chain uses TRBV15 with TRBJ2-3, with 8 positions matching TRBD1. The CDR3 is 16 amino acids. From germline, CDR1 is LNHNV and CDR2 YYDKDF (reference sequence). V was clipped by 3 bases and J by 1 base; unmatched bases: 6. The CDR3, as DNA: TGTGCCACCAGCAGTGAACCGGGACAGGGCACAGATACGCAGTATTTT. Residues: CATSSEPGQGTDTQYF.

The chain links TRBV4-2 to TRBJ2-5; D is unresolved. Germline loops: CDR1 LGHNA, CDR2 YNFKEQ. Trimming removed 0 bases from V and 9 bases from J, with 11 bases in between. The length of the CDR3 is 13 residues. The CDR3 here is CASSQDLSPPQYF. CDR3 bases: TGTGCCAGCAGCCAAGATTTATCACCGCCCCAGTACTTC.

The rearrangement joins TRBV12-5 to TRBJ2-2, with no clear D. The CDR3 has 12 residues. Trimming removed 5 bases at V and 4 bases at J, with 5 bases between. The germline V gene has CDR1 LGHNT and CDR2 FRNRAP. The CDR3 spells CASGVITGELFF. CDR3 in DNA: TGTGCTAGTGGTGTCATCACCGGGGAGCTGTTTTTT.